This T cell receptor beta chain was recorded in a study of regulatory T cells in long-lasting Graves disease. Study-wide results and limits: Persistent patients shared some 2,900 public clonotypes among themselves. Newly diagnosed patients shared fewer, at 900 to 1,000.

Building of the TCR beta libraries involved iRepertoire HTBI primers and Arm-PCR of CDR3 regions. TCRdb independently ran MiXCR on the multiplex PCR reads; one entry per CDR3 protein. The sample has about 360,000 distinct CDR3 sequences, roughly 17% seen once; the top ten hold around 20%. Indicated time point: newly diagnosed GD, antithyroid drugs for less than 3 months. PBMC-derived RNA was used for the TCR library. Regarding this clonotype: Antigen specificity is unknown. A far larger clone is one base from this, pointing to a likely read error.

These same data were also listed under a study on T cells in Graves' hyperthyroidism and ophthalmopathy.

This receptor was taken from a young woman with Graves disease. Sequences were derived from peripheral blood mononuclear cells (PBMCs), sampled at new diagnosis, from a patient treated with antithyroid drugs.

The CDR3 bases are TGTGCCAGCAGCTCTAACGGGAGGGGGCAAGCTACGCAGTATTTT. This encodes CASSSNGRGQATQYF. J is TRBJ2-3 and V is TRBV11-1, with D perhaps matching TRBD2 (8 bases). This CDR3 spans 15 amino acids. Per the germline V gene, CDR1 is SGHAT and CDR2 is FQDESV (reference sequence). V was cut by 4 bases and J by 8 bases, with 19 bases left in between.